This T cell receptor beta chain is from a study of radiotherapy plus CTLA-4 blockade in lung cancer. Looking at the study overall: Objective responses occurred in around 18% of patients; 25% to 35% had disease control. Study-level points and caveats: Early blood T cell clone changes and increased post-radiation serum interferon-beta were reportedly the strongest response predictors.

Data came from immunoSEQ multiplex PCR; TCRdb stores just in-frame clones and leaves some out. The table has approximately 25,000 clones, approximately 70% seen once. With V trimmed by 3 bases and J by 4 bases, 5 bases remained unmatched. The germline V gene has CDR1 MDHEN and CDR2 SYDVKM. The CDR3 contains 15 residues. Note on this clone: Its antigen is not known.

V usage is TRBV28 and J usage is TRBJ1-4, with TRBD1 matching 7 bases. The TCR was taken from a human donor with non-small cell lung cancer who had stable disease on radiotherapy plus ipilimumab. The sample here was peripheral blood, taken from a patient treated with radiotherapy plus ipilimumab. In DNA form, the CDR3 reads TGTGCCAGCAGTTTGACAGGGAAGGGTAATGAAAAACTGTTTTTT. Translation: CASSLTGKGNEKLFF.